This entry concerns a single TCR beta chain. No antigen is known for it. No qualities accompany the bases; no much larger clone lies one base away. The V end loses 5 bases and the J end loses 1 base, and a stretch of 18 bases separates them. The CDR3, from cysteine to phenylalanine, totals 16 residues. Of all the DNA, just the CDR3 is kept, 48 bases in frame from base 1. The germline V gene (reference sequence) specifies PRHDT as CDR1 and FYEKMQ as CDR2. The CDR3 regions of human TCRbeta chains were subjected to immunosequencing. Per the source publication's procedure: TCRs in the repertoires were compared against a reference library of SARS-CoV-2-specific TCRs that had been generated with the MIRA antigen-specificity platform. Breadth meant the fraction of unique TCRs that were SARS-CoV-2-associated, whereas depth meant the fraction of total T cells that were SARS-CoV-2-associated. Each spike-specific TCR was assigned to its reactive spike region and to a CD4 or CD8 class using the MIRA data. Log10-transformed breadth and depth values were compared by one-way ANOVA with Sidak's multiple comparisons tests. TCRdb re-hosts the immuneACCESS table, in-frame sequences only. Its copies lack some clones; in the studies checked, an unresolved V gene accounts for under half of them, and the cause for the rest is not known. That table supplies the V and J calls and clone size; D and trimming were determined from the DNA. This sample has about 260,000 clones in its table, and 85% to 95% of those were observed once. The ten largest clones take up about 0.5% of the sample.

The data were obtained in a study of T cell responses to AZD1222 COVID-19 vaccine (dated by TCRdb to the early 2020s). Looking at the study overall: AZD1222 recipients given second doses at about 4 weeks or at about 12 weeks were pooled, since spike-specific TCR depth and breadth were not found to differ between the two schedules. TCR sequencing covered some 240 trial participants: 200 to 220 given two doses of AZD1222 and some 25 given two doses of MenACWY control vaccine. Enrollment into the trials was organized by age into subgroups of 18-55, 56-69 and 70-plus years, and those subgroups contained roughly 150, 30 and 60 TCR-sequenced participants, respectively. Study-level results and caveats: Participants were mostly white British, with more females than males. The authors suggested clonal diversity may have been underestimated. Epitopes outside the regions mutated in the B.1.351 and B.1.1.7 variants were reportedly recognized by nearly half of the unique spike-specific TCRs. The whole spike protein was spanned by vaccine-associated CD4 TCRs, and dominant responses were seen in regions 160-218 and 743-854. The 56-69-year group was small, and its depth increase did not reach significance, likely because of low power. A significant rise in spike-specific TCR breadth and depth was observed after two AZD1222 doses relative to day 0 and relative to MenACWY recipients. Conclusions about previously exposed vaccinees are limited because only a handful of AZD1222 recipients were SARS-CoV-2 seropositive at baseline. No day 14 peak-response samples were available, so repertoires were characterized only after the peak T cell response.

According to the study, the label for this sample's time point signals: baseline before first vaccination. Vaccinee samples were obtained from the UK trials COV001 and COV002, which included a single-blind randomized controlled phase 2/3 trial of AZD1222 (ChAdOx1 nCoV-19) in healthy adults. For TCRbeta chain sequencing, PBMC samples were collected from trial participants at day 0 and at day 28 after the second dose. This receptor was identified in an adult in good health. The chain links TRBV13 with TRBJ2-7, and possibly TRBD1, on 6 matching bases. The material was peripheral blood, obtained on day 0 of AZD1222 vaccination. The DNA sequence reads TGTGCCAGCAGCCCTACCCCGACAGGCGGTTCCTACGAGCAGTACTTC. The translation is CASSPTPTGGSYEQYF.